The 12 T cell receptor beta chains below were found in one sample sequenced in a study of blood T cells in healthy people across ages. A second PCR of roughly 6 to 12 cycles used a sample-barcoded 5' primer and a J-beta primer mix. One entry per CDR3 protein, called by TCRdb with MiXCR from the 5' RACE reads. The data hold around 1.1 million distinct CDR3 sequences, with roughly two fifths observed a single time. The sequencing input was blood. The receptors were gathered from a man aged 18 to 29 in good health.

The rearrangement links TRBV20-1 to TRBJ1-2; D is perhaps TRBD1 (5 bases). Germline V gene sequence: CDR1 DFQATT, CDR2 SNEGSKA (reference sequence). This CDR3 has 13 amino acids. CDR3 sequence reads: CTTNRPTRGGYTF. The CDR3 DNA is TGCACCACGAACAGGCCTACTCGAGGGGGCTACACCTTC.

On this clonotype itself: The junction departs from germline at one end; a sequencing error may be responsible. The chain employs TRBV4-1 and TRBJ1-5; D is unresolved. The CDR3 totals 16 residues. Looked up from germline, CDR1 is MGHRA and CDR2 is YSYEKL. Written as DNA, the CDR3 is TGCGCCAGCAGCCCCGGGCCCCTGAGGAGCAATCAGCCCCGGCATTTT. Translated: CASSPGPLRSNQPRHF.

On this clonotype: A much larger clone differs by one base, so this may be a read error. V is TRBV6-6 and J is TRBJ2-5; D not certain. In germline, CDR1 is MNHNY, CDR2 SVGAGI (reference sequence). The CDR3 length is 12 residues. V lost 7 bases and J 0 bases, leaving 6 bases between the germline ends. As DNA, the CDR3 is TGTGCCAGCACCCAACACCAAGAGACCCAGTACTTC. This gives the protein CASTQHQETQYF.

Notes on this clonotype: A much larger clone differs by one base, so this may be a read error. The CDR3 DNA follows: TGTGCCATCGGGGGCCACCAATTGACAACAGATACGCAGTATTTT. Protein sequence: CAIGGHQLTTDTQYF. The chain couples TRBV10-3 to TRBJ2-3; tentatively, D is TRBD1 (6 bases). The CDR3 consists of 15 residues. V lost 8 bases, J lost 3 bases, and 18 bases lay in between. CDR1 ENHRY and CDR2 SYGVKD come from the germline V gene.

This sequence joins TRBV12-3 or TRBV12-4 and TRBJ2-1, with D hard to call. The CDR3 sequence is 10 residues long. Trimming removed 5 bases from V and 8 bases from J, with 4 bases in between. Here the CDR3 DNA reads TGTGCCAGCAGTCAGGATGAGCAGTTCTTC. Amino acid sequence: CASSQDEQFF.

The gene calls are TRBV6-2 or TRBV6-3 and TRBJ2-1, with 8 bases matching TRBD2. The DNA end favors TRBJ2-7, so the J call may be wrong. The V gene's germline CDR1 is MNHEY and CDR2 SVGEGT. There are 15 residues in the CDR3. CDR3 DNA sequence: TGTGCCAGCAACCCGACTAGCGCTTCCTACAATGAGCAGTACTTC. It specifies CASNPTSASYNEQYF.

The V call is TRBV15, the J call TRBJ2-1; 10 bases map to TRBD2. The CDR3 length is 15 residues. The V gene end was trimmed by 6 bases and the J gene end by 8 bases; junction bases not matched to a gene: 10. The germline CDR1 and CDR2 sequences are LNHNV and YYDKDF (reference sequence). The DNA of the CDR3 is TGTGCCACCAGTTCCAAGCGGGAGGGACCCGATGAGCAGTTCTTC. As protein: CATSSKREGPDEQFF.

As regards this clonotype: An end of the junction differs from the germline gene, which may be a read error. CDR3 DNA: TGTGCCAGCAGCGCCAGACAGGCGGGGGGCACAAATACGCAGTATTTT. Translated, it gives CASSARQAGGTNTQYF. The genes are TRBV9 and TRBJ2-3, with 8 bases fitting TRBD2. The germline V gene has CDR1 SGDLS and CDR2 YYNGEE. This CDR3 contains 16 residues.

Turning to this clonotype: The junction departs from the called germline gene at one end, perhaps through a read error. The chain joins TRBV7-9 to TRBJ1-2; D is uncertain. There are 17 residues in the CDR3. CDR1 and CDR2 from the germline V gene are SEHNR and FQNEAQ (reference sequence). The CDR3 nucleotides read TGTGCCAGCAGCACCCCAAAACCACCATTGGAAAACTATGGCTGCACCTTC. The encoded protein is CASSTPKPPLENYGCTF.

The chain couples TRBV5-1 to TRBJ2-1, with 9 bases identical to TRBD2. V lost 0 bases, J lost 4 bases, and 11 bases stayed unmatched. This CDR3 contains 18 residues. The germline V gene encodes CDR1 SGHRS and CDR2 YFSETQ. The CDR3 coding sequence is TGCGCCAGCAGCTTGGAAGCTAGCGGGGTCTCGTCGTACAATGAGCAGTTCTTC. Translation: CASSLEASGVSSYNEQFF.

CDR3 DNA sequence: TGTGCCAGCAGCCAAGAGGGCCCCGCGGGCTACAATGAGCAGTACTTC. It translates to CASSQEGPAGYNEQYF. This chain joins TRBV4-2 and TRBJ2-5, with a tentative D call TRBD2 (5 bases). Looked up from germline, CDR1 is LGHNA and CDR2 is YNFKEQ. There are 16 residues in the CDR3. V lost 0 bases and J 11 bases, leaving 22 bases between the germline ends.

The V call is TRBV20-1, the J call TRBJ2-5; D may be TRBD1 (6 bases). The CDR3 has 13 residues. Germline V lookup: CDR1 DFQATT, CDR2 SNEGSKA (reference sequence). The V and J ends lost 3 bases and 11 bases respectively, with 19 bases between them. CDR3 DNA: TGCAGTGCTAGGTGGCAGGGGTTGATTGAGCAGTACTTC. Translation gives CSARWQGLIEQYF.